The entry below gives a single TCR beta chain sequence along with its context. What it recognizes is unknown. The CDR3 is made up of 15 amino acids. V was clipped by 3 bases and J by 1 base, with 12 bases between them. Looked up from germline, CDR1 is LGHDT and CDR2 is YNNKEL (reference sequence). Sequencing used immunoSEQ multiplex PCR; TCRdb keeps in-frame clones, though not all of them. The sample comprises roughly 100,000 clones, less than 90% of which are singletons, and 15% to 20% rests with the top ten. This sample was taken from a study of T cell responses to AZD1222 COVID-19 vaccine. Study-level findings and limits: Repertoire samples came only from after the peak T cell response. Nearly half of spike-specific TCRs reportedly go after variant regions that carry no mutations.

The source of this sequence is an adult in good health. J is TRBJ1-1 and V is TRBV3-1 (or the pseudogene TRBV3-2); no definite D call. The sample was peripheral blood, taken on day 0 of AZD1222 vaccination. The CDR3 reads CASSQLTSGNTEAFF. The CDR3 coding sequence is TGTGCCAGCAGCCAGCTTACTTCCGGGAACACTGAAGCTTTCTTT.